This TCR beta chain was sequenced during a study of T cells in women clearing cervical HPV infection. In regard to this clone: The read terminates 3 residues before the CDR3 end, so the remaining end is supplied by the germline J gene.

Sequencing was performed with immunoSEQ multiplex PCR; in TCRdb, only in-frame clones are kept and a portion is missing. The sample table includes tens of thousands of clones. All participants had a single incident cervical HPV16 infection, and prevalent HPV16 infections were excluded. Per the germline V gene, CDR1 is SGHRS and CDR2 is YFSETQ. The CDR3 runs to 14 residues. Trimming at V came to 5 bases and at J to 8 bases, leaving 9 bases not matched to a gene. The receptor comes from a woman between 18 and 70 years old with a cervical HPV16 infection that either progressed to CIN3+ or cleared (not recorded which). Sample: blood buffy coat. V gene TRBV5-1 combines with J gene TRBJ2-1; 8 bases fit TRBD1. The CDR3 loop reads CASSPDREGDEQFF. The sequenced part of the CDR3 DNA is TGCGCCAGCAGTCCGGACAGGGAAGGAGATGAG.